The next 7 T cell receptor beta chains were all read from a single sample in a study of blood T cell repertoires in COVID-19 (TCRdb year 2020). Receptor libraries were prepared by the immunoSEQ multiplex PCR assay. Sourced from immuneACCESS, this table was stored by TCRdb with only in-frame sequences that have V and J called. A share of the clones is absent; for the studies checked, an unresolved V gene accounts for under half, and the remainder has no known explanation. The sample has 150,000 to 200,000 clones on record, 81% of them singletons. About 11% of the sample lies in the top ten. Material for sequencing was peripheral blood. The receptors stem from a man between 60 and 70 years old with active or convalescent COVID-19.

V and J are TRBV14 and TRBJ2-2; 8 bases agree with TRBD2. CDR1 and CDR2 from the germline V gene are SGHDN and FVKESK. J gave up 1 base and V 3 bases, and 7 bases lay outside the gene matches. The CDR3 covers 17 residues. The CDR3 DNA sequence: TGTGCCAGCAGCCAGCTTAGCGGGGCCCAGAACACCGGGGAGCTGTTTTTT. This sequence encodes CASSQLSGAQNTGELFF.

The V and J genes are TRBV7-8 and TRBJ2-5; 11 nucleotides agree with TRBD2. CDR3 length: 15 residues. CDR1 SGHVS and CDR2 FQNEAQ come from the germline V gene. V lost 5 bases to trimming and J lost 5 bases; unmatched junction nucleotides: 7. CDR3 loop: CASSPLAGGAETQYF. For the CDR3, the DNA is TGTGCCAGCAGCCCATTAGCGGGGGGGGCGGAGACCCAGTACTTC.

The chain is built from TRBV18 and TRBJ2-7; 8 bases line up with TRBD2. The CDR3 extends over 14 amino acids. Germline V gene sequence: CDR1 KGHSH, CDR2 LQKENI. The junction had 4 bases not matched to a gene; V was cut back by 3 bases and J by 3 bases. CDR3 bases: TGTGCCAGCTCACCGACTAGCGCAGGCTACGAGCAGTACTTC. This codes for CASSPTSAGYEQYF.

The CDR3 nucleotides are TGTGCCAGCAGCTTGGGTAGCAGCCAACCAGGGGAGCAGTTCTTC. The encoded protein is CASSLGSSQPGEQFF. The chain recombines TRBV5-4 with TRBJ2-1; a possible D gene is TRBD1 (5 bases). The V end was cut by 0 bases, the J end by 10 bases, with 17 bases between. Germline CDR1 and CDR2: SGHNT and YYREEE (reference sequence). The CDR3 extends over 15 amino acids.

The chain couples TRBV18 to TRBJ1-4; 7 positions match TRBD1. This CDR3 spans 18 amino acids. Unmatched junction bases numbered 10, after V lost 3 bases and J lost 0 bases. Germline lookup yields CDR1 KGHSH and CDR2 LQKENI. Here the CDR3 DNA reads TGTGCCAGCTCACCCTCGGGACAGTCTACAGCAACTAATGAAAAACTGTTTTTT. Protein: CASSPSGQSTATNEKLFF. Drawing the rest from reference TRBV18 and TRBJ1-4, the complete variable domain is NAGVMQNPRHLVRRRGQEARLRCSPMKGHSHVYWYRQLPEEGLKFMVYLQKENIIDESGMPKERFSAEFPKEGPSILRIQQVVRGDSAAYFCASSPSGQSTATNEKLFFGSGTQLSVL.

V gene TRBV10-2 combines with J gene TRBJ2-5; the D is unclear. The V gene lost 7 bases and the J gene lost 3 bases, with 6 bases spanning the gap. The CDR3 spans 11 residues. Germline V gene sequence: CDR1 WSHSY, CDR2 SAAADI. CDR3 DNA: TGCGCCAGCAATGTCGAAGAGACCCAGTACTTC. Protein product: CASNVEETQYF.

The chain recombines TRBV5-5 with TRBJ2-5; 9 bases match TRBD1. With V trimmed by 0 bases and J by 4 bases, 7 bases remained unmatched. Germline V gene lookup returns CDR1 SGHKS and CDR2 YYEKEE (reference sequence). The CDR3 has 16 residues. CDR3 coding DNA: TGTGCCAGCAGCTTGGCTGGGGGACAGGGAGGAGAGACCCAGTACTTC. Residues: CASSLAGGQGGETQYF.